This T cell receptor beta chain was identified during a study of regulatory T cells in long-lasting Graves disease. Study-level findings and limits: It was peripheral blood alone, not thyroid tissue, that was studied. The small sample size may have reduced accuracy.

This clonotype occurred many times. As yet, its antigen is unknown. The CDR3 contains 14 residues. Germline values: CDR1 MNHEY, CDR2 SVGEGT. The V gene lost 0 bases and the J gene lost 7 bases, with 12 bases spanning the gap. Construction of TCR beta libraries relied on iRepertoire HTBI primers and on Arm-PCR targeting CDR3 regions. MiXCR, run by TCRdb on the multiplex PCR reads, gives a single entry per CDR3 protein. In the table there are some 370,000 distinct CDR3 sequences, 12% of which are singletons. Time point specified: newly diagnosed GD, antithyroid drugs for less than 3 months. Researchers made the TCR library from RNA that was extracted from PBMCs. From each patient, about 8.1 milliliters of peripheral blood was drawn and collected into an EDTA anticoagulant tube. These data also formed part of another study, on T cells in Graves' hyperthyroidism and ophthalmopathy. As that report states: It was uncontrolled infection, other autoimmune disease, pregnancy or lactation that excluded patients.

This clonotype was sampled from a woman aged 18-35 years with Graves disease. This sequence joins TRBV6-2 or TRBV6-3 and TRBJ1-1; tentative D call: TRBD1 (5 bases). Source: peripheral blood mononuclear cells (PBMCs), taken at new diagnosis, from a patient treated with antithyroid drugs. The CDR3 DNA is TGTGCCAGCAGTTACTCGACAGCCTATTATGAAGCTTTCTTT. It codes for CASSYSTAYYEAFF.